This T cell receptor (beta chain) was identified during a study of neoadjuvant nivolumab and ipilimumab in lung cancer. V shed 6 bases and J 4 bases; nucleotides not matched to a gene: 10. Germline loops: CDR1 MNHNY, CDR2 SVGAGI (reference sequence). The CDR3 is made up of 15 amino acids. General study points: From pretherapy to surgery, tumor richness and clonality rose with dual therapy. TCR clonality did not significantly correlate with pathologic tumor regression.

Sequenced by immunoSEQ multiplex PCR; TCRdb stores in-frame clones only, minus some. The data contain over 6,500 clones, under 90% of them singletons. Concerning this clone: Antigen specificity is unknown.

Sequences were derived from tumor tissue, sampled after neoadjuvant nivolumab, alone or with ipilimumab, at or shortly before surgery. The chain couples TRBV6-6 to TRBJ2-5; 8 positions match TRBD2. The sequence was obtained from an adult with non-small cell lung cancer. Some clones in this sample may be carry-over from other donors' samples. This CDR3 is CASSSGGAGRETQYF. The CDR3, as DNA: TGTGCCAGCAGCTCCGGGGGGGCAGGGCGAGAGACCCAGTACTTC.